This record covers a single TCR beta chain. These data originate in a study of cytomegalovirus exposure and HLA in healthy donors. PCR was performed using 60 Vbeta and 13 Jbeta primers. This table comes from immunoSEQ multiplex PCR, and its TCRdb copy is limited to in-frame clones, with some not included. In the table there are about 170,000 clones, about 81% of which are singletons. CDR3 length: 18 amino acids. Germline CDR1 SGHNT, CDR2 YYREEE (reference sequence). The V and J ends lost 4 bases and 0 bases respectively, with 22 bases between them. V is TRBV5-4 and J is TRBJ1-1; tentatively, D is TRBD1 (5 bases). What was sequenced was PBMCs. This receptor was taken from a woman aged 18-35 years in good health and CMV-seronegative. The CDR3 spells CASSPQGRTNNLNTEAFF. In nucleotides, the CDR3 is TGTGCCAGCAGCCCGCAGGGCCGGACGAACAATTTGAACACTGAAGCTTTCTTT.